The source of this T cell receptor beta chain is a study of blood T cell repertoires in COVID-19. On the study more broadly: The study drew acute and convalescent COVID-19 samples from the United States, Italy and Spain. The analysed material was cDNA or gDNA that came from T cells, B-cell-depleted T cells, or PBMCs.

This clone was found a few times. In the original analysis: Nucleated cell counts were estimated from reference gene primer amplification. Assay: immunoSEQ multiplex PCR; the TCRdb copy retains only in-frame clones and omits some. The V and J calls and clone size are taken from that table; D and trimming were inferred from the DNA. The sample holds 100,000 or so clones, 70% to 90% seen once. J was trimmed by 0 bases and V by 7 bases; bases with no gene match: 14. This CDR3 is built from 17 residues. Germline loops: CDR1 SGHRS, CDR2 YFSETQ. The sequence derives from a human donor in a cohort sampled during active COVID-19. The rearrangement uses TRBV5-1 and TRBJ2-3; TRBD2 aligns across 7 bases. The sequencing input was peripheral blood. CDR3: CASRQAGVGGSTDTQYF. The CDR3, as DNA: TGCGCCAGCCGTCAGGCGGGAGTTGGGGGAAGCACAGATACGCAGTATTTT.